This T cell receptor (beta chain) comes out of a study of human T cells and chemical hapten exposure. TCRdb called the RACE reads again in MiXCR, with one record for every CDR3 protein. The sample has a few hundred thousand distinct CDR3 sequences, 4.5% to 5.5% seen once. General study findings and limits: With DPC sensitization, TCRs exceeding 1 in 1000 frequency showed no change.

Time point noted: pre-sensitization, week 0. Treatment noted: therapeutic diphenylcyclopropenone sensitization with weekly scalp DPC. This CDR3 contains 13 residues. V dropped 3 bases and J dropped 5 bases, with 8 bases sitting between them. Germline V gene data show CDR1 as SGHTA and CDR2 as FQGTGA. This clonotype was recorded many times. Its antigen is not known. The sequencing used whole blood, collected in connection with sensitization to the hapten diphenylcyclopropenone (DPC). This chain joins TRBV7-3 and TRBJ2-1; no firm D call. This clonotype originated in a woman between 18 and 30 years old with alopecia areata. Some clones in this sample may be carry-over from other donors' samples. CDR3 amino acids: CASSFRPHNEQFF. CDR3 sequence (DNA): TGTGCCAGCAGCTTCCGACCCCACAATGAGCAGTTCTTC.